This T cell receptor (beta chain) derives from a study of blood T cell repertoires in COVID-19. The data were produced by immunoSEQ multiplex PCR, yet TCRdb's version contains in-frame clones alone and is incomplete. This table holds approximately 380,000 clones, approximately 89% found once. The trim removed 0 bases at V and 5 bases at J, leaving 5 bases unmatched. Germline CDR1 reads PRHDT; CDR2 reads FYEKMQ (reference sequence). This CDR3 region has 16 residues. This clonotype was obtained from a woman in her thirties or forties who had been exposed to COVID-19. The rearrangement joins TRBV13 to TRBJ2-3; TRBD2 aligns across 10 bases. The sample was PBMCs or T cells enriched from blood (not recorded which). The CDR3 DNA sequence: TGTGCCAGCAGCTTAGGCCTAGCGGGAGTTCAAGATACGCAGTATTTT. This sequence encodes CASSLGLAGVQDTQYF. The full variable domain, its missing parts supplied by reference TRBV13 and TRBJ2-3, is AAGVIQSPRHLIKEKRETATLKCYPIPRHDTVYWYQQGPGQDPQFLISFYEKMQSDKGSIPDRFSAQQFSDYHSELNMSSLELGDSALYFCASSLGLAGVQDTQYFGPGTRLTVL.